The 6 T cell receptor beta chains listed next were all sequenced from one sample in a study of blood T cell repertoires in COVID-19. The assay was immunoSEQ multiplex PCR, and TCRdb's table has in-frame clones only and misses some. Of 240,000 or so clones listed, about four fifths are singletons. The sample taken for sequencing was peripheral blood. These receptors all come from an elderly woman with COVID-19, enrolled during active disease.

This chain uses TRBV19 with TRBJ2-5; maybe TRBD1 (6 bases). The CDR3 runs 15 residues. V shed 3 bases and J shed 5 bases, with 16 bases lying between them. Germline V gives CDR1 LNHDA, CDR2 SQIVND (reference sequence). CDR3 coding DNA: TGTGCCAGTAGTATCGGGACACGGCTCGTCGAGACCCAGTACTTC. This gives the protein CASSIGTRLVETQYF. Filled out from reference TRBV19 and TRBJ2-5, the complete variable domain reads DGGITQSPKYLFRKEGQNVTLSCEQNLNHDAMYWYRQDPGQGLRLIYYSQIVNDFQKGDIAEGYSVSREKKESFPLTVTSAQKNPTAFYLCASSIGTRLVETQYFGPGTRLLVL.

CDR3 nucleotides: TGTGCCAGCAGCCAATCTACAGGGGCTTTCTACGAGCAGTACTTC. Protein: CASSQSTGAFYEQYF. The rearrangement uses TRBV3-1 (or the pseudogene TRBV3-2) and TRBJ2-7, with 7 bases that match TRBD1. The CDR3 length is 15 residues. The germline gives CDR1 LGHDT, CDR2 YNNKEL (reference sequence). Losses at the gene ends were 2 bases for V and 3 bases for J; bases not matched to a gene: 7.

The chain has TRBV5-1 and TRBJ1-1; TRBD1 aligns across 8 bases. The germline V gene has CDR1 SGHRS and CDR2 YFSETQ. With V trimmed by 4 bases and J by 4 bases, 6 bases remained unmatched. The CDR3 runs to 14 residues. Here the CDR3 DNA reads TGCGCCAGCAGCATTCAGGGGGCGGCCACTGAAGCTTTCTTT. This codes for CASSIQGAATEAFF.

The gene calls are TRBV4-2 and TRBJ2-3; D is uncertain. Per the germline V gene, CDR1 is LGHNA and CDR2 is YNFKEQ. This CDR3 is 16 amino acids long. Between the trimmed V and J ends, which lost 1 base and 4 bases, there was a span of 15 bases. The CDR3 bases are TGTGCCAGCAGCCAAGCATCTCTAGTCGTGTCAGATACGCAGTATTTT. This gives the protein CASSQASLVVSDTQYF.

The rearrangement uses TRBV2 and TRBJ2-7, with 10 bases identical to TRBD1. The junction had 4 bases not matched to a gene; V was cut back by 6 bases and J by 2 bases. CDR1 and CDR2 (germline): SNHLY, FYNNEI. The CDR3 loop spans 14 amino acids. The CDR3: CASRPGQGTYEQYF. In nucleotides, the CDR3 is TGTGCCAGCAGGCCGGGACAGGGGACCTACGAGCAGTACTTC.

The rearrangement uses TRBV3-1 (or the pseudogene TRBV3-2) and TRBJ1-4; TRBD1 agrees at 12 bases. The CDR3 length is 14 residues. CDR1 is LGHDT, CDR2 YNNKEL, per germline (reference sequence). V lost 5 bases and J lost 8; bases outside the gene matches: 3. The CDR3 protein is CASSFGTGGEKLFF. The CDR3 bases are TGTGCCAGCAGCTTCGGGACAGGGGGCGAAAAACTGTTTTTT.